This T cell receptor (beta chain) derives from a study of shared clonotypes between healthy human individuals (dated by TCRdb to the early 2020s). As for the study more broadly: The cohort included three men and a couple of women between 18 and 49 years of age. Per donor, leukapheresis produced somewhere between about 0.94 and 9.5 billion PBMCs. The study deeply sequenced blood TCR repertoires of roughly five healthy adults to estimate repertoire size and the extent of clonotype sharing between individuals. To increase sequencing depth and limit assay-specific biases, TCR repertoire library preparation and sequencing were carried out by different laboratories using diverse techniques. For each donor, CD4 naive and CD4 memory were each given three plates, CD8 naive was given two plates, and CD8 memory was given one plate.

A remark on this clone: There is no known antigen for this receptor. No base quality values were provided; no much bigger clone lies one nucleotide off.

Donors were healthy HIV-negative adults with no recently reported acute infections or vaccinations. Every donor was a Caucasian adult living in Nashville, Tennessee, USA. Magnetic negative selection was used to enrich CD4+ T cells, after which naive cells were positively selected on CD45RA and the negative fraction became the memory subset. Blood was collected by leukapheresis, and PBMCs were isolated by Ficoll-Histopaque density gradient centrifugation and then cryopreserved in liquid nitrogen vapor phase. Purity and quantity of every magnetically sorted T cell population were checked by analytical flow cytometry. From each sorted fraction, genomic DNA was isolated and quantified by UV absorbance on a Nanodrop 2000c. TCR CDR3 regions were amplified from genomic DNA by multiplex PCR using the deep immunoSEQ assay. Extracted genomic DNA from each cell subset was spread evenly across all wells of several immunoSEQ 96-well plates, with each plate serving as a replicate. Each replicate PCR for sorted subsets received roughly 0.2 ug genomic DNA, equal to about 29,000 T cell genomes. Purified libraries were quantified with a Qubit 3.0 fluorometer, sized on a Bioanalyzer 2100, and re-quantified with the KAPA Library Quantification kit. Each immunoSEQ 96-well plate was sequenced on its own single-read 150-cycle Illumina NextSeq 550 flow cell. As for the authors' bioinformatics: Because only junctional sequences without quality scores were contained in the immunoSEQ output, filtering matching that applied to full-length reads could not be performed. Sequences were annotated with PyIR, a Python wrapper for IgBLAST v1.9, and V/J genes and CDR3 were assigned using IMGT germline references. Reads were filtered out if the reads had weak V/J assignments (E-value above 1e-6), no CDR3, stop codons, out-of-frame junctions, or ambiguous translated residues. V3J clonotypes were defined by identical inferred V gene, J gene, and CDR3 amino acid sequence. The percentage overlap between two repertoires was calculated by dividing the number of shared unique clonotypes by the size of the smaller repertoire. Repertoire richness was assessed with RTK rarefaction, the Chao1 estimator, and Recon v2.1 estimates of unobserved clonotypes. OLGA was used to compute generation probabilities for all TCRbeta clonotypes that the gDNA method yielded from a handful of donors. Here the immuneACCESS table is served through TCRdb, limited to in-frame sequences with V and J called. Missing clones are a known gap in these copies; in checked studies unresolved V genes cover under half, and the rest lacks a known reason. V, J and clone size are those of that table, while D and trimming were read from the DNA. The table for this sample lists approximately 620,000 clones; approximately 97% of them were counted only once. Clones ranked in the top ten supply about 0.057% of the sample.

Paper-wide results and their limitations: Naive subsets generally had larger estimated clonotype richness than memory subsets. Higher generation probabilities were observed for clonotypes shared by all four sorted-subset donors than for non-shared clonotypes. Because the study included a small number of donors, the genetic and exposure-history diversity represented was limited. Rarefaction of sorted-subset datasets indicated incomplete sequencing despite the large sequencing depth. Approximately 4.8% of naive CD4, around 3.5% of naive CD8, roughly 2.5% of memory CD4, and 0.4% of memory CD8 clonotypes were shared across four donors. Only blood was sampled, and tissue TCR repertoires likely differ from those in blood. Pairwise subsampling indicated that sequencing depth was expected to affect the degree of clonotype sharing among donors.

As encoded in the germline V gene (reference sequence), CDR1 is LNHDA while CDR2 is SQIVND. Here V drops 5 bases and J drops 2 bases, and the junction holds 4 bases not matched to any gene. From the cysteine through the phenylalanine, the CDR3 covers 16 amino acids. The read is trimmed to its CDR3 DNA, 48 bases read in frame from base 1. The sample taken for sequencing was naive CD4+ T cells sorted from blood. The sample's cell subset or site label, decoded: CD45RA+ positively selected. The sequence derives from a woman in her 30s in good health. Rearrangement joined TRBV19 to TRBJ2-3, with TRBD2 matching 13 junction bases. The CDR3 sequence is CASSPGTSGVTDTQYF. The DNA reads TGTGCCAGTAGTCCCGGGACTAGCGGGGTCACAGATACGCAGTATTTT.